This T cell receptor beta chain emerged from a study of prognosis after radiotherapy for stage I lung cancer. Study information: It was considered that all non-small cell lung cancer patients were medically inoperable. Radiotherapy took the form of SBRT (3 to 5 fractions) with a biologically effective dose of at least 100 Gy. Patients were about twelve men and roughly 6 women aged about 50 to 85, median approximately 71 years.

Overall study findings and caveats: Reportedly, patients with and without metastases differed in TRBV and TRBJ gene usage.

Two rounds of multiplex PCR amplified TCR beta CDR3 from genomic DNA. The first PCR round targeted every TRBV and TRBJ gene with specific primers. TCRdb passed the multiplex PCR reads through MiXCR, listing each CDR3 protein once. The table records around 19,000 distinct CDR3 sequences, 45% to 50% of them present only once. This clonotype occurred many times. The target antigen is unknown. Germline V CDR1 and CDR2: LGHDT, YNNKEL (reference sequence). The CDR3 is 14 amino acids. With 1 base clipped from V and 6 bases from J, the junction kept 4 bases outside the gene matches. The specimen comprised PBMCs, sampled before or after stereotactic body radiation therapy (not recorded which). The receptor's source is a donor aged 50 or older with non-small cell lung cancer. This chain links TRBV3-1 with TRBJ2-7, with 9 nucleotides matching TRBD1. The DNA for the CDR3 is TGTGCCAGCAGCCAAGGACGGACAGGGGTCGAGCAGTACTTC. It is translated as CASSQGRTGVEQYF.